These 20 T cell receptor beta chains were sequenced from one sample in a study of blood T cell repertoires in COVID-19. Profiled with immunoSEQ multiplex PCR; TCRdb holds only in-frame clones, not every one. The sample includes 260,000 or so clones, approximately 90% seen only once; the top ten take about 14%. What was sequenced was PBMCs or T cells enriched from blood (not recorded which). The receptors stem from a man aged 18 to 35 who had recovered from COVID-19.

The DNA of the CDR3 is TGTGCCAGTAGCCGCGGGCAACTGTACTCCTACGAGCAGTACTTC. This gives the protein CASSRGQLYSYEQYF. The V call is TRBV19, the J call TRBJ2-7; possible D gene TRBD2, 5 bases. Deletions cut 6 bases from V and 0 bases from J, with 15 bases between. CDR1 is LNHDA, CDR2 SQIVND, per germline (reference sequence). CDR3 length: 15 amino acids.

The chain uses TRBV12-3 or TRBV12-4 and TRBJ2-3, with D uncertain. The V gene lost 7 bases and the J gene lost 3 bases, with 8 bases spanning the gap. This CDR3 is built from 12 residues. The DNA for the CDR3 is TGTGCCAGCAACGTCGGGACAGATACGCAGTATTTT. It specifies CASNVGTDTQYF.

Notes on this clone: This may be a read error, as it is one base from a much larger clone. The sample has other DNA sequences that encode this CDR3 too. J is TRBJ1-2 and V is TRBV6-5; 9 bases align to TRBD1. V was pared by 6 bases and J by 4 bases, with 0 bases of the junction left unmatched. CDR1 and CDR2 (germline): MNHEY, SVGAGI. CDR3 length: 12 amino acids. The chain's CDR3 is CASRTGGYGYTF. CDR3 in DNA: TGTGCCAGCAGGACAGGGGGCTATGGCTACACCTTC.

J is TRBJ1-3 and V is TRBV30; D perhaps matches TRBD1 (6 bases). CDR1 is GTSNPN, CDR2 SVGIG, per germline (reference sequence). This CDR3 is 15 amino acids long. With 2 bases removed from V and 0 bases from J, the gap between germline ends came to 11 bases. The CDR3 is CAWSSDSNSGNTIYF. The CDR3 DNA reads as TGTGCCTGGAGTTCGGACAGTAACTCTGGAAACACCATATATTTT.

This clone was seen just once. The CDR3 protein is CASSMGDGREEGTEAFF. CDR3 bases: TGTGCCAGTAGTATGGGGGATGGCAGGGAGGAGGGCACTGAAGCTTTCTTT. This sequence joins TRBV19 and TRBJ1-1, with D possibly being TRBD1 (5 bases). Germline V gene sequence: CDR1 LNHDA, CDR2 SQIVND (reference sequence). The germline V and J ends were trimmed by 3 bases and 4 bases, with 21 bases remaining between them. CDR3 length: 17 residues.

This chain links TRBV5-6 with TRBJ1-4, with 9 bases lining up with TRBD1. Germline values: CDR1 SGHDT, CDR2 YYEEEE. This CDR3 comprises 14 residues. Germline trimming cut 5 bases from V and 8 bases from J; bases unmatched to any gene: 7. CDR3 DNA sequence: TGTGCCAGCAGGAAACAGGGGGCAGGGGAAAAACTGTTTTTT. Protein sequence: CASRKQGAGEKLFF.

V is TRBV3-1 (or the pseudogene TRBV3-2) and J is TRBJ2-7, with TRBD2 matching 9 bases. This CDR3 is 17 amino acids long. The germline V gene has CDR1 LGHDT and CDR2 YNNKEL (reference sequence). V was pared by 0 bases and J by 0 bases, with 6 bases of the junction left unmatched. The CDR3 is CASSQDSVAGVSYEQYF. The CDR3 region has the DNA TGTGCCAGCAGCCAAGATTCGGTAGCGGGAGTCTCCTACGAGCAGTACTTC.

The chain joins TRBV27 to TRBJ2-3, with 10 bases lining up with TRBD2. Unmatched junction bases numbered 7, after V lost 4 bases and J lost 0 bases. Looked up from germline, CDR1 is MNHEY and CDR2 is SMNVEV (reference sequence). The CDR3 loop spans 17 amino acids. The CDR3 protein is CASSSRLAGFSTDTQYF. CDR3 coding DNA: TGTGCCAGCAGTTCGAGACTAGCGGGCTTCAGCACAGATACGCAGTATTTT.

The chain links TRBV18 to TRBJ1-1, with 9 bases matching TRBD1. The CDR3 sequence is 13 residues long. Germline V gene data show CDR1 as KGHSH and CDR2 as LQKENI. Losses at the gene ends were 1 base for V and 7 bases for J; bases not matched to a gene: 1. CDR3 residues: CASSPQDRGEAFF. CDR3 nucleotides: TGTGCCAGCTCACCACAGGACAGGGGTGAAGCTTTCTTT.

This clone was detected once. The rearrangement joins TRBV19 to TRBJ2-7; perhaps TRBD2 as D (5 bases). V was shortened by 0 bases and J by 2 bases, with 17 bases between the two germline ends. CDR3 length: 17 residues. Germline loops: CDR1 LNHDA, CDR2 SQIVND (reference sequence). The CDR3 DNA is TGTGCCAGTAGTATAGATGGAGGAAAAGACTCAACCTACGAGCAGTACTTC. Translating gives CASSIDGGKDSTYEQYF.

J is TRBJ1-1 and V is TRBV10-2; 10 nucleotides agree with TRBD1. The junction had 8 bases not matched to a gene; V was cut back by 3 bases and J by 4 bases. The CDR3 is 16 amino acids. Looked up from germline, CDR1 is WSHSY and CDR2 is SAAADI. CDR3 nucleotide sequence: TGCGCCAGCAGTGATCCCCGACAGGGGGCGGTCACTGAAGCTTTCTTT. This codes for CASSDPRQGAVTEAFF.

This rearrangement joins TRBV4-1 to TRBJ2-5; perhaps TRBD2 as D (6 bases). The CDR3 covers 13 residues. V lost 3 bases and J lost 10, with 15 bases in between. Germline-derived CDR1 and CDR2 are MGHRA and YSYEKL. The CDR3 DNA sequence: TGCGCCAGCAGCCAGGGGGGATCAGGAGTCCAGTACTTC. Encoded protein: CASSQGGSGVQYF.

V gene TRBV10-1 combines with J gene TRBJ2-5; unclear D gene. V lost 4 bases and J lost 1, with 7 bases in between. The CDR3 consists of 13 residues. CDR1 is WNHNN and CDR2 is SYGVQD in the germline V gene (reference sequence). The chain's CDR3 is CASSARVQETQYF. In nucleotides, the CDR3 is TGCGCCAGCAGTGCCCGGGTCCAAGAGACCCAGTACTTC.

The chain couples TRBV10-2 to TRBJ1-6, with no clear D. The CDR3 sequence is 13 residues long. Germline CDR1 WSHSY, CDR2 SAAADI. Between the trimmed V and J ends, which lost 8 bases and 3 bases, there was a span of 8 bases. CDR3 loop: CASCTNYNSPLHF. Here the CDR3 DNA reads TGCGCCAGCTGTACTAACTATAATTCACCCCTCCACTTT.

This chain links TRBV7-8 with TRBJ2-7; possible D gene TRBD1, 6 bases. The CDR3 covers 13 residues. V was cut by 0 bases and J by 6 bases, with 9 bases left in between. Germline CDR1 SGHVS, CDR2 FQNEAQ. The CDR3 sequence: CASSLAQGREQYF. The CDR3 DNA is TGTGCCAGCAGCTTAGCCCAGGGGCGCGAGCAGTACTTC. The full variable domain, rest sourced from reference TRBV7-8 and TRBJ2-7, is GAGVSQSPRYKVAKRGQDVALRCDPISGHVSLFWYQQALGQGPEFLTYFQNEAQLDKSGLPSDRFFAERPEGSVSTLKIQRTQQEDSAVYLCASSLAQGREQYFGPGTRLTVT.

This chain uses TRBV6-5 with TRBJ1-1; 7 bases are shared with TRBD1. The CDR3 runs 16 residues. Germline assignment: CDR1 MNHEY and CDR2 SVGAGI. V dropped 2 bases and J dropped 1; count of bases not matched to a gene: 7. The CDR3 DNA reads as TGTGCCAGCAGTTACACAGGGGCGGGCTCGAACACTGAAGCTTTCTTT. It codes for CASSYTGAGSNTEAFF.

The chain couples TRBV10-3 to TRBJ2-7, with D possibly matching TRBD1 (6 bases). This CDR3 spans 14 amino acids. CDR1 ENHRY and CDR2 SYGVKD come from the germline V gene. The ends were cut back, 3 bases at V and 3 bases at J, with 12 bases in the middle. The CDR3 is CAISESGAIYEQYF. CDR3 coding DNA: TGTGCCATCAGTGAATCAGGGGCTATCTACGAGCAGTACTTC.

This sequence joins TRBV28 and TRBJ1-3; D gene ambiguous. Germline assignment: CDR1 MDHEN and CDR2 SYDVKM. Between the trimmed V and J ends, which lost 6 bases and 0 bases, there was a span of 15 bases. This CDR3 is built from 16 residues. CDR3 bases: TGTGCCAGCAGGACCGACGTCGAGGGCTCTGGAAACACCATATATTTT. Translation gives CASRTDVEGSGNTIYF.

The chain uses TRBV28 and TRBJ2-7, with 9 bases lining up with TRBD1. J was trimmed by 5 bases and V by 3 bases; bases with no gene match: 8. Germline V gives CDR1 MDHEN, CDR2 SYDVKM. The CDR3 covers 15 residues. In DNA, the CDR3 is TGTGCCAGCAGTTTCCCGGGACAGGGATTGCACGAGCAGTACTTC. The encoded protein is CASSFPGQGLHEQYF.

The chain employs TRBV5-4 and TRBJ1-1, with D uncertain. The germline V and J ends were trimmed by 0 bases and 6 bases, with 9 bases remaining between them. The length of the CDR3 is 13 residues. From germline, CDR1 is SGHNT and CDR2 YYREEE (reference sequence). The CDR3 is CASSLGGRAEAFF. Written as DNA, the CDR3 is TGTGCCAGCAGCTTGGGAGGGAGGGCTGAAGCTTTCTTT. Complete variable domain (other parts from reference TRBV5-4 and TRBJ1-1): ETGVTQSPTHLIKTRGQQVTLRCSSQSGHNTVSWYQQALGQGPQFIFQYYREEENGRGNFPPRFSGLQFPNYSSELNVNALELDDSALYLCASSLGGRAEAFFGQGTRLTVV.